The next 10 T cell receptor beta chains were all read from a single sample in a study of cytomegalovirus exposure and HLA in healthy donors. The study ran its PCR with 60 Vbeta and 13 Jbeta primers. Some clones are missing from TCRdb's copy, which holds only in-frame ones; the method was immunoSEQ multiplex PCR. Among 200,000 or so clones listed, 82% were seen once. Sequenced input: PBMCs. Every receptor here comes from a woman aged 40-49 years in good health and CMV-seronegative.

This clone was seen only a few times. The rearrangement links TRBV7-2 to TRBJ2-6, with D possibly TRBD2 on 6 matching bases. This CDR3 contains 16 residues. Germline lookup yields CDR1 SGHTA and CDR2 FQGNSA. Trimming removed 2 bases from V and 0 bases from J, with 8 bases in between. The CDR3 sequence is CASSLYGSSGANVLTF. The CDR3 nucleotides are TGTGCCAGCAGCTTATACGGGAGCTCTGGGGCCAACGTCCTGACTTTC.

The gene calls are TRBV27 and TRBJ2-7, with TRBD1 identical over 7 bases. The germline V gene has CDR1 MNHEY and CDR2 SMNVEV (reference sequence). Trimming removed 5 bases from V and 3 bases from J; junction bases left unmatched: 4. The CDR3 is made up of 13 amino acids. For the CDR3, the DNA is TGTGCCAGCAGTATGACAGGGTACTACGAGCAGTACTTC. As protein: CASSMTGYYEQYF.

This chain joins TRBV9 and TRBJ2-2; 7 bases fit TRBD2. This CDR3 comprises 16 residues. In germline, CDR1 is SGDLS, CDR2 YYNGEE. J was trimmed by 2 bases and V by 2 bases; bases with no gene match: 6. This CDR3 reads CASSVLAEINTGELFF. The CDR3 coding sequence is TGTGCCAGCAGCGTGCTAGCGGAGATTAACACCGGGGAGCTGTTTTTT.

V gene TRBV19 combines with J gene TRBJ2-3; 13 nucleotides match TRBD2. Germline CDR1 and CDR2: LNHDA and SQIVND (reference sequence). This CDR3 is built from 16 residues. Trimming took 6 bases from V and 6 from J; bases not matched to a gene: 9. CDR3 nucleotide sequence: TGTGCCAGTAGATCGAGACTAGCGGGAGGATTGGATACGCAGTATTTT. The encoded protein is CASRSRLAGGLDTQYF.

This chain uses TRBV28 with TRBJ2-1; D ambiguous. CDR1 is MDHEN, CDR2 SYDVKM, per germline. This CDR3 spans 12 amino acids. Trimming stripped 6 bases from V and 4 bases from J, with 7 bases between. The CDR3 nucleotides are TGTGCCAGCAGCCCCGTATACAATGAGCAGTTCTTC. Amino acid sequence: CASSPVYNEQFF.

Notes on this clone: This specimen includes other DNA sequences encoding the same CDR3. The chain links TRBV7-3 to TRBJ1-1, with D possibly matching TRBD1 (5 bases). The CDR3 spans 14 residues. Germline CDR1 SGHTA, CDR2 FQGTGA. Trimming left V 2 bases short and J 11 bases short, with 18 bases between. The CDR3 DNA reads as TGTGCCAGCAGCTTATACGGGGGGTTGGGTGGGGCTTTCTTT. It specifies CASSLYGGLGGAFF.

The chain combines TRBV7-2 with TRBJ1-2, with D perhaps matching TRBD1 (6 bases). CDR3 length: 15 residues. V lost 1 base, J lost 1 base, and 10 bases lay in between. Per the germline V gene, CDR1 is SGHTA and CDR2 is FQGNSA. The CDR3 DNA is TGTGCCAGCAGCTTAGGGGGACAAAATAACTATGGCTACACCTTC. Residues: CASSLGGQNNYGYTF.

CDR3: CASSVVASSYEQYF. The CDR3 region has the DNA TGTGCCAGCAGCGTAGTTGCCAGCTCCTACGAGCAGTACTTC. The chain combines TRBV9 with TRBJ2-7, with D unresolved. This CDR3 has 14 amino acids. V was clipped by 0 bases and J by 0 bases, with 7 bases between them. CDR1 and CDR2 from the germline V gene are SGDLS and YYNGEE.

The genes are TRBV28 and TRBJ1-2; the D gene is possibly TRBD1 (6 bases). Germline CDR1 is MDHEN and CDR2 is SYDVKM. This CDR3 is built from 14 residues. V was pared by 6 bases and J by 3 bases, with 14 bases between. The CDR3 nucleotides are TGTGCCAGCAGCCCCGCGGGGGCAGACTATGGCTACACCTTC. Translation gives CASSPAGADYGYTF.

The chain is built from TRBV4-1 and TRBJ2-7; 7 nucleotides agree with TRBD2. Trimming at V came to 1 base and at J to 0 bases, leaving 6 bases not matched to a gene. The CDR3 runs to 16 residues. Germline CDR1 MGHRA, CDR2 YSYEKL. The CDR3 sequence: CASSQGPGTNSYEQYF. In DNA, the CDR3 is TGCGCCAGCAGCCAAGGACCGGGGACTAACTCCTACGAGCAGTACTTC.